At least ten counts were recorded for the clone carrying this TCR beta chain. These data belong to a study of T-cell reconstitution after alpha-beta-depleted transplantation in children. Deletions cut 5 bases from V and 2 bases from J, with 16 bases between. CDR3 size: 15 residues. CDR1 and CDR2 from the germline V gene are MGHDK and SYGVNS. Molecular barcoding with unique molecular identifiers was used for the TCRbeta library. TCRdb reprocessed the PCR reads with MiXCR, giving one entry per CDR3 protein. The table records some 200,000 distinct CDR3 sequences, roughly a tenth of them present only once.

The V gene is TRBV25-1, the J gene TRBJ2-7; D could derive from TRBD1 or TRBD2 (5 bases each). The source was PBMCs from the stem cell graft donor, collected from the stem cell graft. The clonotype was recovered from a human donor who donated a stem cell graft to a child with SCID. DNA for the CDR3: TGTGCCAGCAGTCACTCAGTGGGGACGACCTACGAGCAGTACTTC. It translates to CASSHSVGTTYEQYF.